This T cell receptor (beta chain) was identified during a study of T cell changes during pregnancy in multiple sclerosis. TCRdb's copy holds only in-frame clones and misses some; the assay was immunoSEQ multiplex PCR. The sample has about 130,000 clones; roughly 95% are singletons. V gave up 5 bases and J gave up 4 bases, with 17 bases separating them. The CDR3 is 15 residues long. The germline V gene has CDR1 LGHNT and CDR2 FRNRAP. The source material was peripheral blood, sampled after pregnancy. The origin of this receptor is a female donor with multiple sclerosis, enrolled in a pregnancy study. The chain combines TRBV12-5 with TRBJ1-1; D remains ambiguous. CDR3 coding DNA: TGTGCTAGTGGTCTGGAAGGAGGGAGGACCACTGAAGCTTTCTTT. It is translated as CASGLEGGRTTEAFF.